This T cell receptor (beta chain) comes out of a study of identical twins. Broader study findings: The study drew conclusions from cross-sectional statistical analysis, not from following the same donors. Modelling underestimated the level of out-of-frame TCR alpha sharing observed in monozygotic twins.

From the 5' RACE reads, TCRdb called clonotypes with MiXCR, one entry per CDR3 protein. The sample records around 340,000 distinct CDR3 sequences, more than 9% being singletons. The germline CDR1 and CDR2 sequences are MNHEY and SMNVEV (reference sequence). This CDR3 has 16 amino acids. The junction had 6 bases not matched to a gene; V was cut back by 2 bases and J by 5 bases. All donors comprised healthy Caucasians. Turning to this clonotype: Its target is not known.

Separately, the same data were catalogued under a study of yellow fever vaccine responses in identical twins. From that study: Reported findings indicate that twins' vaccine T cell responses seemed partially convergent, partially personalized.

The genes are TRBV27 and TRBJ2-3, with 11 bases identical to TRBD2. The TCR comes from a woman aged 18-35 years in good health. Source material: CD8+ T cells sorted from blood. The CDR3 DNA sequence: TGTGCCAGCAGTTTAAATAGCGGGAGGGCCAGAGATACGCAGTATTTT. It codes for CASSLNSGRARDTQYF.